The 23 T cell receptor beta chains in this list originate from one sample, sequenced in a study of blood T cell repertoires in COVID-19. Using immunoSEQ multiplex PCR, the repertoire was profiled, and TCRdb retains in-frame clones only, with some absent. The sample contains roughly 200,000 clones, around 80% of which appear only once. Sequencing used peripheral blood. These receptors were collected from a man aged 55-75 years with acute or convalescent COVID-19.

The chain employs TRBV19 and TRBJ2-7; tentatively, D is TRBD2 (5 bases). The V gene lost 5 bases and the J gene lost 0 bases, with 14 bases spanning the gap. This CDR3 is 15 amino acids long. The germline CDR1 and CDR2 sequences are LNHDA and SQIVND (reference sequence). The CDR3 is CASSLAVTSSYEQYF. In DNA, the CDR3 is TGTGCCAGTAGTCTAGCAGTCACAAGCTCCTACGAGCAGTACTTC.

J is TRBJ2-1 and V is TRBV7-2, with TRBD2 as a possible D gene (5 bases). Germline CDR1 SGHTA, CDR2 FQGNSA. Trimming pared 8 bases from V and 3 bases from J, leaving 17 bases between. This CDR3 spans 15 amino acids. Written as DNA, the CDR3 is TGTGCCAGCCGTCTTCTAGCACTAAACTACAATGAGCAGTTCTTC. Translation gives CASRLLALNYNEQFF. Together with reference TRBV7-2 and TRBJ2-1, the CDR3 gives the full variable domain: GAGVSQSPSNKVTEKGKDVELRCDPISGHTALYWYRQSLGQGLEFLIYFQGNSAPDKSGLPSDRFSAERTGGSVSTLTIQRTQQEDSAVYLCASRLLALNYNEQFFGPGTRLTVL.

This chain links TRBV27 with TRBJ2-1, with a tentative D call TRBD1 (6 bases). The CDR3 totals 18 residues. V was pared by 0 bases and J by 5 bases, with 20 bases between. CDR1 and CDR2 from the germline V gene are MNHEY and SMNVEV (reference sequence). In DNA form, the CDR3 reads TGTGCCAGCAGTTTATCACTGCAGGGGCCGAGGGATCACAATGAGCAGTTCTTC. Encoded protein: CASSLSLQGPRDHNEQFF.

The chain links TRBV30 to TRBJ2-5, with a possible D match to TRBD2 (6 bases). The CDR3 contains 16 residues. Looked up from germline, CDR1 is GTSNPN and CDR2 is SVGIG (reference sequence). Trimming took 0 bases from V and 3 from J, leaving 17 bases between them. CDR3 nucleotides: TGTGCCTGGAGTGTTGGGAACGGGAGATTGAAAGAGACCCAGTACTTC. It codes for CAWSVGNGRLKETQYF.

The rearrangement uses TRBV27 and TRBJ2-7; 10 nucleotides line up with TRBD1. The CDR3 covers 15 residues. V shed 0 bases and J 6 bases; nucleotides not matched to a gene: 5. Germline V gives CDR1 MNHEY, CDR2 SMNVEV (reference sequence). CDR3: CASSLSGDRGSEQYF. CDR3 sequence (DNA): TGTGCCAGCAGTTTATCGGGGGACAGGGGAAGCGAGCAGTACTTC.

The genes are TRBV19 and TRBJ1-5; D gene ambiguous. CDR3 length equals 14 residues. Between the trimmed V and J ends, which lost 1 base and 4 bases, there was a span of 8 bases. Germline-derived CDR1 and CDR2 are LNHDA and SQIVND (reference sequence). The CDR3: CASSIVLGNQPQHF. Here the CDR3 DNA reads TGTGCCAGTAGTATAGTACTAGGGAATCAGCCCCAGCATTTT.

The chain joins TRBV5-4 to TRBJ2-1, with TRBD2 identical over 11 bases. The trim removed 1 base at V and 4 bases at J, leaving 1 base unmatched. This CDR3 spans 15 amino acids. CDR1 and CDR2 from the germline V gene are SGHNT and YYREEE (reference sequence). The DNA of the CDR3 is TGTGCCAGCAGCTTGTCTAGCGGGGGGTACAATGAGCAGTTCTTC. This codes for CASSLSSGGYNEQFF.

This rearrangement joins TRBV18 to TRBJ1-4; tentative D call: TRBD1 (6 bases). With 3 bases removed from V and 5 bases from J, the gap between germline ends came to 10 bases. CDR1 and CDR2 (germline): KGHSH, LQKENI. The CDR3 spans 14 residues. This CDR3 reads CASSPLGTNEKLFF. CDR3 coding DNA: TGTGCCAGCTCACCCCTCGGGACAAATGAAAAACTGTTTTTT. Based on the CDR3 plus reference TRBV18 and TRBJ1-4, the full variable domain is NAGVMQNPRHLVRRRGQEARLRCSPMKGHSHVYWYRQLPEEGLKFMVYLQKENIIDESGMPKERFSAEFPKEGPSILRIQQVVRGDSAAYFCASSPLGTNEKLFFGSGTQLSVL.

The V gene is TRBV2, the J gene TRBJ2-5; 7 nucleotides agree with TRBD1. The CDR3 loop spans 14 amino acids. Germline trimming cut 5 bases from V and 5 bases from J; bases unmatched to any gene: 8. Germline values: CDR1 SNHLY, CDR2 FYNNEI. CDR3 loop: CASSNRDRGETQYF. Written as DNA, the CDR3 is TGTGCCAGCAGTAACCGGGACAGAGGGGAGACCCAGTACTTC.

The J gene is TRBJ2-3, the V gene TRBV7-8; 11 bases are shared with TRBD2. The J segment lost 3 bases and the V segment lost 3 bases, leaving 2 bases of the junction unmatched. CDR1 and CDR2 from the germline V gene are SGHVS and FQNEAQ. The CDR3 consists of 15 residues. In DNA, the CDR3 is TGTGCCAGCAGCTTTCTAGCGGGGGGAACAGATACGCAGTATTTT. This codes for CASSFLAGGTDTQYF.

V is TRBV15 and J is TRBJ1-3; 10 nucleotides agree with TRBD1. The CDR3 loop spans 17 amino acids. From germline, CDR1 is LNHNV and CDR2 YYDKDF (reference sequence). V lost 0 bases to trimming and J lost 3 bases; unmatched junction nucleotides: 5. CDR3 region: CATSRDTDRGLGNTIYF. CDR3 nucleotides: TGTGCCACCAGCAGAGATACCGACAGGGGGCTTGGAAACACCATATATTTT.

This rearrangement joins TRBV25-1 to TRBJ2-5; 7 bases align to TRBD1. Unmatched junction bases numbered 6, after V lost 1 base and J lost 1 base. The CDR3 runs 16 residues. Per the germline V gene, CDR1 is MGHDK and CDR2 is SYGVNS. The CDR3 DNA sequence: TGTGCCAGCAGTGAATGGACAGGCCGCTTCCAAGAGACCCAGTACTTC. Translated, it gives CASSEWTGRFQETQYF.

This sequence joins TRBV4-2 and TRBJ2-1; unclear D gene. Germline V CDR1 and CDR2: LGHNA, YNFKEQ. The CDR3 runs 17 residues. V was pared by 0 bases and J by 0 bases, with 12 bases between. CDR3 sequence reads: CASSQDAPRSSYNEQFF. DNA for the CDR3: TGTGCCAGCAGCCAAGATGCACCGCGGAGCTCCTACAATGAGCAGTTCTTC.

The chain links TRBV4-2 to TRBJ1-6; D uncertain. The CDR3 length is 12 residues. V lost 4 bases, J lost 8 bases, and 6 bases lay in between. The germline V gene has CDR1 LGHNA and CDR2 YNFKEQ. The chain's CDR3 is CASSPRDSPLHF. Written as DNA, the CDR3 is TGTGCCAGCAGCCCCCGGGATTCACCCCTCCACTTT.

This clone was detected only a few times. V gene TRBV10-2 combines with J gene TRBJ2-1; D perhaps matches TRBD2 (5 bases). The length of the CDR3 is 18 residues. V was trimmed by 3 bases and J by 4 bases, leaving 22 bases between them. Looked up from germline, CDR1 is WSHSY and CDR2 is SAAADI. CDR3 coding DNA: TGCGCCAGCAGTGAAATCGTAGGCGGGCCACGTGGGTACAATGAGCAGTTCTTC. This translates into CASSEIVGGPRGYNEQFF.

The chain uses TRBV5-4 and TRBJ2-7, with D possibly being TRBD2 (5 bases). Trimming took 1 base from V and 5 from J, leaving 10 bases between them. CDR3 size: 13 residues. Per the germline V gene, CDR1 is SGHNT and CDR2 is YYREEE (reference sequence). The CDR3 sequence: CASSLSAGNEQYF. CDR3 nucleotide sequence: TGTGCCAGCAGCTTGAGTGCCGGGAACGAGCAGTACTTC.

CDR3 amino acids: CSAAGGRGSTDTQYF. The CDR3, as DNA: TGCAGCGCTGCGGGGGGACGGGGGAGCACAGATACGCAGTATTTT. The V gene is TRBV29-1, the J gene TRBJ2-3, with TRBD2 matching over 8 bases. The junction had 9 bases not matched to a gene; V was cut back by 7 bases and J by 0 bases. The CDR3 runs 15 residues. Germline V gene data show CDR1 as SQVTM and CDR2 as ANQGSEA.

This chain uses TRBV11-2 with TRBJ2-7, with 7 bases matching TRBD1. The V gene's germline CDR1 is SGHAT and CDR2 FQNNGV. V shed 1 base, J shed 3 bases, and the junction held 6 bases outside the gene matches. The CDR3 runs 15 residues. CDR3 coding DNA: TGTGCCAGCAGCTTAGGGTCCGGGACAGACTACGAGCAGTACTTC. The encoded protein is CASSLGSGTDYEQYF.

The CDR3 DNA reads as TGTGCCAGTATCTCCCTAGTCTCCTACGAGCAGTACTTC. Residues: CASISLVSYEQYF. The chain is built from TRBV19 and TRBJ2-7; D gene ambiguous. Germline CDR1 and CDR2: LNHDA and SQIVND (reference sequence). CDR3 length equals 13 residues. V gave up 7 bases and J gave up 0 bases, with 10 bases separating them.

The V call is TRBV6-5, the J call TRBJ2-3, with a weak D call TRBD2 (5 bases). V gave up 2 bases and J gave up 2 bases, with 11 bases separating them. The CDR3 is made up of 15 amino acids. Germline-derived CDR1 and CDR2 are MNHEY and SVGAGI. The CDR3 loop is CASSYEGSDTDTQYF. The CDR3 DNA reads TGTGCCAGCAGTTACGAGGGCAGTGACACAGATACGCAGTATTTT.

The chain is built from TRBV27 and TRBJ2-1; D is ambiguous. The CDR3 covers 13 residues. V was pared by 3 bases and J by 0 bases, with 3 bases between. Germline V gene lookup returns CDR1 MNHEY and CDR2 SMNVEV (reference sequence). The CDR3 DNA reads TGTGCCAGCAGTTTCAGCTCCTACAATGAGCAGTTCTTC. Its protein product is CASSFSSYNEQFF.

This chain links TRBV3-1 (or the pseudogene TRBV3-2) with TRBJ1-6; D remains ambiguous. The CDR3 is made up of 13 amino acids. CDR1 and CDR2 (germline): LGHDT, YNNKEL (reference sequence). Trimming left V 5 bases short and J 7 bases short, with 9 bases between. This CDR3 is CASSSAENSPLHF. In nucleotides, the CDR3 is TGTGCCAGCAGCTCCGCAGAAAATTCACCCCTCCACTTT.

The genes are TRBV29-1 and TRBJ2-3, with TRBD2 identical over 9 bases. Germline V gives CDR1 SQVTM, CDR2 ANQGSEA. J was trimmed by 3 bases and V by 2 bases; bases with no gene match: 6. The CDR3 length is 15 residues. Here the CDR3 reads CSVEKVAGATDTQYF. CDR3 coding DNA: TGCAGCGTTGAAAAGGTAGCGGGAGCGACAGATACGCAGTATTTT.